This T cell receptor (beta chain) stems from a study of T-cell reconstitution after alpha-beta-depleted transplantation in children. As it was prepared, the TCRbeta library received unique molecular identifiers. Each CDR3 protein gets one entry after TCRdb re-called the PCR reads with MiXCR. The sample has about 160,000 distinct CDR3 sequences, roughly 10% seen once; the top ten hold less than 15%. The CDR3 is made up of 15 amino acids. Trimming pared 4 bases from V and 7 bases from J, leaving 16 bases between. Looked up from germline, CDR1 is LNHDA and CDR2 is SQIVND (reference sequence). Study conclusions and caveats: The origin of alpha-beta T cells about two months after transplant was reportedly several hundred expanded graft clones. Fresh T-cell production supplied most of the T-cell counts and diversity seen one year after transplant. Surviving recipient cells, namely T cells and thymic progenitors, were the source of high day-60 TCRbeta diversity in some patients.

Concerning this clonotype: What it binds is unknown.

This receptor was obtained from a boy aged 2 to 10 with acute myeloid leukemia, due to receive a stem cell transplant. Material: PBMCs, obtained before TCRalphabeta/CD19-depleted stem cell transplant. This chain connects TRBV19 to TRBJ1-4, with D perhaps matching TRBD1 (5 bases). The DNA of the CDR3 is TGTGCCAGTAGTACCGGGACTGGAGGGAGTGAAAAACTGTTTTTT. This encodes CASSTGTGGSEKLFF.